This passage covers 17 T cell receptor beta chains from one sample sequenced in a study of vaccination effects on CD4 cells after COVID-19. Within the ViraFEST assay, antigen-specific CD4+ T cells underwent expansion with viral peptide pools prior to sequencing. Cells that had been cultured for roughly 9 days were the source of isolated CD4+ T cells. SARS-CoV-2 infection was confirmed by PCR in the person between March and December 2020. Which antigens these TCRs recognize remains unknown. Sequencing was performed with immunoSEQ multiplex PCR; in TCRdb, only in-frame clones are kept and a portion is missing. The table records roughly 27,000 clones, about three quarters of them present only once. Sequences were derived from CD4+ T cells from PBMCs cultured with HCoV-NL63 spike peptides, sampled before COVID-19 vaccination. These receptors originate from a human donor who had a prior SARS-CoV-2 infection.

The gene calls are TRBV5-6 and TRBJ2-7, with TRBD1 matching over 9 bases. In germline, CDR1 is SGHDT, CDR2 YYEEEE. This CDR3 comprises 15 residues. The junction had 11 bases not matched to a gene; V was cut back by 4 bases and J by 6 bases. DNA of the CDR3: TGTGCCAGCAGCAGCTCCGGGACAGGGAGGACCGAGCAGTACTTC. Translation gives CASSSSGTGRTEQYF.

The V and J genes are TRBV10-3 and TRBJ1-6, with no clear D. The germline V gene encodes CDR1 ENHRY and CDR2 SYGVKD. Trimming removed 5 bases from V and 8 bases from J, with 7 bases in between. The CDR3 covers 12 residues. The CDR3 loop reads CAISNGDSPLHF. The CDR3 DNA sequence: TGTGCCATCAGTAACGGGGATTCACCCCTCCACTTT.

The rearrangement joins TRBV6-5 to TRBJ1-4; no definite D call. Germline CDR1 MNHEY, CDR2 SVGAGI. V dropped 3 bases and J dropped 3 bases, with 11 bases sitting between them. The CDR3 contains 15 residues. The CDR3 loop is CASSYTVGANEKLFF. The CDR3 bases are TGTGCCAGCAGTTATACTGTTGGAGCTAATGAAAAACTGTTTTTT.

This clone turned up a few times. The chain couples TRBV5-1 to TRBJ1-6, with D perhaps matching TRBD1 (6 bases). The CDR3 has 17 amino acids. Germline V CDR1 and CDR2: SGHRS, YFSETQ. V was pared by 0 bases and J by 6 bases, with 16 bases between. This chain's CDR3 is CASSLVPQGLGNSPLHF. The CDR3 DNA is TGCGCCAGCAGCTTGGTTCCCCAGGGGCTGGGTAATTCACCCCTCCACTTT.

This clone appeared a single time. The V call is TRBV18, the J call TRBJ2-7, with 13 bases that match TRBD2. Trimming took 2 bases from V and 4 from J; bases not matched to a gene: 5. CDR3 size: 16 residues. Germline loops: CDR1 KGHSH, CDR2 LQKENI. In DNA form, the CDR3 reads TGTGCCAGCTCACCAGGACTAGCGGGAGTGACATACGAGCAGTACTTC. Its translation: CASSPGLAGVTYEQYF.

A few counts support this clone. CDR3 bases: TGTGCCAGCAGCCAAACAGGGGGGAGCTCCTACGAGCAGTACTTC. Amino acids: CASSQTGGSSYEQYF. This chain connects TRBV5-4 to TRBJ2-7, with 8 nucleotides matching TRBD1. The CDR3 sequence is 15 residues long. The V gene's germline CDR1 is SGHNT and CDR2 YYREEE (reference sequence). Trimming at V came to 4 bases and at J to 0 bases, leaving 6 bases not matched to a gene.

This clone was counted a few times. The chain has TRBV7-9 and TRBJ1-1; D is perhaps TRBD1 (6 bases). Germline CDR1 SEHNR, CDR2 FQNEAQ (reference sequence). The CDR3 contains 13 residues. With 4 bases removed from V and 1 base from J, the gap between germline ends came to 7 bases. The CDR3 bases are TGTGCCAGCAGCTCGACAGGGAACACTGAAGCTTTCTTT. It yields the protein CASSSTGNTEAFF.

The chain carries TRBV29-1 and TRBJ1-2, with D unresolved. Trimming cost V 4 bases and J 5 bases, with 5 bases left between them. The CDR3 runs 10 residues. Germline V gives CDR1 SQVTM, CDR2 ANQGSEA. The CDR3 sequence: CSVASYGYTF. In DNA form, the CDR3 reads TGCAGCGTTGCGTCTTATGGCTACACCTTC.

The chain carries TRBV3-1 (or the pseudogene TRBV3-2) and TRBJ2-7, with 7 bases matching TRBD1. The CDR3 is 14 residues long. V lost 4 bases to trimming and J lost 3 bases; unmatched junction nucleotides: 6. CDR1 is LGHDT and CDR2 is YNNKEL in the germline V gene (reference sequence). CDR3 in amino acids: CASSPTGDGYEQYF. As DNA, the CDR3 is TGTGCCAGCAGCCCCACAGGGGATGGCTACGAGCAGTACTTC.

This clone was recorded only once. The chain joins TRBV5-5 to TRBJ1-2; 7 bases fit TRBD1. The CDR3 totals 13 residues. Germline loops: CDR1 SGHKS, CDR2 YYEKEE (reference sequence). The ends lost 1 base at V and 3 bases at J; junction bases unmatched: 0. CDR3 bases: TGTGCCAGCAGCTTGACAGGGGACTATGGCTACACCTTC. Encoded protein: CASSLTGDYGYTF.

The CDR3 nucleotides are TGTGCCAGCAGCTTAGGCCTGGCGGGGAACAATGAGCAGTTCTTC. It translates to CASSLGLAGNNEQFF. The chain is built from TRBV7-3 and TRBJ2-1; D may be TRBD2 (6 bases). Trimming took off 2 bases at V and 5 bases at J, with 13 bases between the two ends. The CDR3 spans 15 residues. Germline V gene data show CDR1 as SGHTA and CDR2 as FQGTGA.

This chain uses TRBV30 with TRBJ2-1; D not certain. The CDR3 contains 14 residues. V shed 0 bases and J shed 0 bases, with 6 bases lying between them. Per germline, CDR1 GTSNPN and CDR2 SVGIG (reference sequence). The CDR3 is CAWSVLYSYNEQFF. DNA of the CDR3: TGTGCCTGGAGTGTACTCTACTCCTACAATGAGCAGTTCTTC.

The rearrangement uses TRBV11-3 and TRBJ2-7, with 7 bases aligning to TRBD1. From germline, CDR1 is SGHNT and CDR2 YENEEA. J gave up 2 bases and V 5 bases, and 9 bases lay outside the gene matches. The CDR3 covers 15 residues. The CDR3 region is CASSQTGTAPYEQYF. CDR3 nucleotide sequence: TGTGCCAGCAGCCAAACCGGGACAGCACCCTACGAGCAGTACTTC.

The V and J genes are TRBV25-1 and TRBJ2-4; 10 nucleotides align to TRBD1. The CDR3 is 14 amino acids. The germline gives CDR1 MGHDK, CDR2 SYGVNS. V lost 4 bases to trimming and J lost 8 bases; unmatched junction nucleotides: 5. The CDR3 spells CASSVHGQGDIQYF. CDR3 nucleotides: TGTGCCAGCAGTGTGCATGGACAGGGGGACATTCAGTACTTC.

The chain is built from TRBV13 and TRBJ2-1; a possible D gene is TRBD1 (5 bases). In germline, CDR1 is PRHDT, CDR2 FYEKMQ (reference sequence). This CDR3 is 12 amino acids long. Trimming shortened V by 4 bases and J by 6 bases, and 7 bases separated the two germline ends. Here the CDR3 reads CASSSQVNEQFF. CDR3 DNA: TGTGCCAGCAGCTCACAGGTCAATGAGCAGTTCTTC. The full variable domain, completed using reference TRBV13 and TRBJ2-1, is AAGVIQSPRHLIKEKRETATLKCYPIPRHDTVYWYQQGPGQDPQFLISFYEKMQSDKGSIPDRFSAQQFSDYHSELNMSSLELGDSALYFCASSSQVNEQFFGPGTRLTVL.

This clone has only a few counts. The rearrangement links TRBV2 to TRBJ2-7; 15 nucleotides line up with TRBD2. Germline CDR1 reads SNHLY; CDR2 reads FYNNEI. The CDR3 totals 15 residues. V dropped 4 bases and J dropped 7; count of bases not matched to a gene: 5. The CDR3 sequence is CASSGGLAGGQEQYF. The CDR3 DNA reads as TGTGCCAGCAGTGGTGGACTAGCGGGGGGGCAGGAGCAGTACTTC.

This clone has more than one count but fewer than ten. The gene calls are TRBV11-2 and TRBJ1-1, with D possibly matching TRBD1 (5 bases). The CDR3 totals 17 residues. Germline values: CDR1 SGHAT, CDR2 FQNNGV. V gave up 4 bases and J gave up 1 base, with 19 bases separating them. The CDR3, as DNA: TGTGCCAGCAGCTCACCGGAAGTAAGGGGCCCGAACACTGAAGCTTTCTTT. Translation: CASSSPEVRGPNTEAFF.